This T cell receptor beta chain was sequenced in a study of T cell changes during pregnancy in multiple sclerosis. Clones were sequenced by immunoSEQ multiplex PCR, and TCRdb holds only the in-frame ones, with some missing. The sample lists some 110,000 clones, 91% occurring once. The sequence came from a female donor with multiple sclerosis, enrolled in a pregnancy study. This material consisted of peripheral blood, taken before pregnancy.

CDR3 residues: CASRPGQGFLETQYF. Written as DNA, the CDR3 is TGTGCCAGTAGACCGGGACAGGGATTCCTGGAGACCCAGTACTTC. The chain is built from TRBV19 and TRBJ2-5; 9 bases are shared with TRBD1. Germline-derived CDR1 and CDR2 are LNHDA and SQIVND (reference sequence). This CDR3 spans 15 amino acids. Germline trimming cut 6 bases from V and 5 bases from J; bases unmatched to any gene: 10.